The 9 T cell receptor beta chains given below trace back to one sample, sequenced in a study of CD8+ T cells in alopecia areata. After isolation, RNA underwent reverse transcription to generate cDNA as the sequencing template. Sequencing was performed with immunoSEQ multiplex PCR; in TCRdb, only in-frame clones are kept and a portion is missing. The sample yields 100,000 to 150,000 clones, around 50% seen once. Sequencing was carried out using NKG2D-low CD8+ T cells sorted from blood. The source of these receptors is a human donor with alopecia areata.

The V call is TRBV29-1, the J call TRBJ2-7, with D possibly called TRBD1 or TRBD2 (5 bases each). Trimming pared 7 bases from V and 2 bases from J, leaving 15 bases between. The CDR3 spans 13 residues. In germline, CDR1 is SQVTM, CDR2 ANQGSEA. CDR3 sequence (DNA): TGCAGCGCTGGGACGGCTGCCACCTACGAGCAGTACTTC. This translates into CSAGTAATYEQYF.

This chain joins TRBV29-1 and TRBJ2-3; 8 nucleotides align to TRBD1. Losses at the gene ends were 2 bases for V and 2 bases for J; bases not matched to a gene: 6. Germline CDR1 SQVTM, CDR2 ANQGSEA. This CDR3 spans 15 amino acids. The CDR3 here is CSVEQRDRPTDTQYF. The CDR3 bases are TGCAGCGTTGAACAACGGGACAGGCCCACAGATACGCAGTATTTT.

Only one count was recorded for this clone. The chain links TRBV5-1 to TRBJ2-1, with D unclear. This CDR3 is built from 12 residues. From germline, CDR1 is SGHRS and CDR2 YFSETQ. Trimming stripped 6 bases from V and 7 bases from J, with 11 bases between. The CDR3 here is CASNLGGNEQFF. DNA for the CDR3: TGCGCCAGCAACCTGGGTGGAAATGAGCAGTTCTTC.

This chain links TRBV29-1 with TRBJ2-3; 7 bases map to TRBD2. CDR1 and CDR2 (germline): SQVTM, ANQGSEA. This CDR3 comprises 15 residues. J lost 4 bases, V lost 7 bases, and 14 bases had no gene match. The CDR3 region has the DNA TGCAGCGGGAAGGATTGGGGAGCGGGGCCAGATACGCAGTATTTT. This encodes CSGKDWGAGPDTQYF.

The chain recombines TRBV29-1 with TRBJ1-1, with D unresolved. V lost 4 bases to trimming and J lost 8 bases, with 14 bases between them. The CDR3 runs 12 residues. Germline loops: CDR1 SQVTM, CDR2 ANQGSEA. The chain's CDR3 is CSVVTFEEEAFF. CDR3 in DNA: TGCAGCGTTGTTACCTTCGAGGAGGAAGCTTTCTTT.

J is TRBJ1-2 and V is TRBV4-1, with D possibly being TRBD1 (6 bases). The V and J ends lost 8 bases and 4 bases respectively, with 20 bases between them. CDR1 and CDR2 (germline): MGHRA, YSYEKL. The CDR3 consists of 15 residues. This CDR3 reads CASLPSGTNSYGYTF. The CDR3 DNA follows: TGCGCCAGCCTCCCCTCGGGGACAAACTCCTATGGCTACACCTTC.

This clone was detected a few times. The chain joins TRBV10-3 to TRBJ2-7; D is perhaps TRBD1 (5 bases). The germline gives CDR1 ENHRY, CDR2 SYGVKD. Between the trimmed V and J ends, which lost 8 bases and 5 bases, there was a span of 16 bases. The CDR3 spans 13 residues. This chain's CDR3 is CAISGPPPDEQYF. CDR3 nucleotides: TGTGCCATCTCAGGGCCACCTCCCGACGAGCAGTACTTC.

This clone was detected once. This sequence joins TRBV27 and TRBJ2-7; D is undetermined. The CDR3 spans 11 residues. V dropped 6 bases and J dropped 4 bases, with 7 bases sitting between them. In germline, CDR1 is MNHEY, CDR2 SMNVEV (reference sequence). This CDR3 is CASRALYEQYF. The CDR3 nucleotides read TGTGCCAGCAGAGCCCTTTACGAGCAGTACTTC.

This clone came up a few times. The genes are TRBV29-1 and TRBJ2-7; D possibly corresponds to TRBD1 (6 bases). CDR3 length equals 14 residues. Trimming removed 3 bases at V and 6 bases at J, with 18 bases between. The germline V gene has CDR1 SQVTM and CDR2 ANQGSEA. The CDR3 here is CSVEATGQRREQYF. CDR3 nucleotides: TGCAGCGTTGAGGCTACAGGGCAAAGGCGCGAGCAGTACTTC.